What follows are 22 T cell receptor beta chains derived from one specimen sequenced in a study of cytomegalovirus exposure and HLA in healthy donors. The study ran its PCR with 60 Vbeta and 13 Jbeta primers. TCRdb's table, derived via immunoSEQ multiplex PCR, lists solely in-frame clones and lacks some. The sample records about 120,000 clones, roughly 80% being singletons. Sequencing was performed on PBMCs. These receptors all stem from a woman aged 25 to 39 in good health and CMV-seropositive.

The rearrangement uses TRBV5-6 and TRBJ2-3; the D gene is possibly TRBD1 (6 bases). The CDR3 runs 14 residues. Germline V lookup: CDR1 SGHDT, CDR2 YYEEEE. The germline V and J ends were trimmed by 4 bases and 0 bases, with 9 bases remaining between them. The CDR3 DNA is TGTGCCAGCAGCGTGGGGGCTAGCACAGATACGCAGTATTTT. Its translation is CASSVGASTDTQYF.

The chain couples TRBV4-1 to TRBJ1-5; no clear D gene. V shed 0 bases and J shed 7 bases, with 10 bases lying between them. From germline, CDR1 is MGHRA and CDR2 YSYEKL. This CDR3 has 14 amino acids. The CDR3 DNA follows: TGCGCCAGCAGCCAAGACCGGTTTTTCCAGCCCCAGCATTTT. Its protein product is CASSQDRFFQPQHF.

This clone is a singleton in its sample. This chain connects TRBV5-1 to TRBJ2-5, with 7 bases aligning to TRBD1. Germline loops: CDR1 SGHRS, CDR2 YFSETQ. The CDR3 has 13 amino acids. Unmatched junction bases numbered 2, after V lost 4 bases and J lost 2 bases. The CDR3 nucleotides read TGCGCCAGCAGCGAACAGGGGCAAGAGACCCAGTACTTC. Its translation: CASSEQGQETQYF.

This chain uses TRBV27 with TRBJ2-5; 9 bases are a match to TRBD2. The CDR3 extends over 15 amino acids. V trimming: 0 bases; J trimming: 4 bases; junction bases outside the gene matches: 3. The germline V gene has CDR1 MNHEY and CDR2 SMNVEV (reference sequence). The CDR3 sequence is CASSLSMGLAETQYF. The CDR3 coding sequence is TGTGCCAGCAGTTTATCGATGGGACTAGCAGAGACCCAGTACTTC.

This clone was recorded a few times. The chain couples TRBV30 to TRBJ2-1, with D unclear. Trimming shortened V by 3 bases and J by 0 bases, and 9 bases separated the two germline ends. Germline CDR1 GTSNPN, CDR2 SVGIG (reference sequence). The CDR3 is 14 residues long. CDR3 protein: CAWSPRSSYNEQFF. The CDR3, as DNA: TGTGCCTGGAGCCCGCGAAGCTCCTACAATGAGCAGTTCTTC. The whole variable domain, remainder taken from reference TRBV30 and TRBJ2-1, is SQTIHQWPATLVQPVGSPLSLECTVEGTSNPNLYWYRQAAGRGLQLLFYSVGIGQISSEVPQNLSASRPQDRQFILSSKKLLLSDSGFYLCAWSPRSSYNEQFFGPGTRLTVL.

The chain has TRBV28 and TRBJ1-2; TRBD1 is a possible D gene (6 bases). Trimming removed 5 bases at V and 6 bases at J, with 10 bases between. The germline gives CDR1 MDHEN, CDR2 SYDVKM. This CDR3 comprises 12 residues. CDR3 region: CASSDRYNGYTF. CDR3 in DNA: TGTGCCAGCAGTGACAGGTATAATGGCTACACCTTC.

The genes are TRBV2 and TRBJ2-7; 9 nucleotides agree with TRBD1. This CDR3 has 13 residues. V gave up 7 bases and J gave up 6 bases; unmatched junction bases: 7. The germline V gene encodes CDR1 SNHLY and CDR2 FYNNEI. The CDR3 DNA sequence: TGTGCCAGCAAGGGACAGGGCCTCGCCGAGCAGTACTTC. Translated, it gives CASKGQGLAEQYF.

This clone has just a few counts. The DNA for the CDR3 is TGTGCCAGCAGCTTAGGAGGGGGCCTTAATTCACCCCTCCACTTT. Translating it yields CASSLGGGLNSPLHF. The chain uses TRBV7-3 and TRBJ1-6; 7 bases are a match to TRBD1. Germline CDR1 reads SGHTA; CDR2 reads FQGTGA. The junction had 4 bases not matched to a gene; V was cut back by 2 bases and J by 6 bases. The CDR3 runs 15 residues. Full variable domain (missing parts from reference TRBV7-3 and TRBJ1-6): GAGVSQTPSNKVTEKGKYVELRCDPISGHTALYWYRQSLGQGPEFLIYFQGTGAADDSGLPNDRFFAVRPEGSVSTLKIQRTERGDSAVYLCASSLGGGLNSPLHFGNGTRLTVT.

This chain joins TRBV6-6 and TRBJ2-3, with D uncertain. Germline values: CDR1 MNHNY, CDR2 SVGAGI (reference sequence). The CDR3 is 15 residues long. Trimming cost V 2 bases and J 0 bases, with 9 bases left between them. The CDR3 protein is CASSYPKQSTDTQYF. The CDR3 nucleotides read TGTGCCAGCAGTTACCCAAAACAGAGCACAGATACGCAGTATTTT.

This chain joins TRBV14 and TRBJ2-1; the match to TRBD1 covers 7 bases. Germline V gene sequence: CDR1 SGHDN, CDR2 FVKESK. This CDR3 has 15 amino acids. Trimming removed 1 base from V and 11 bases from J; junction bases left unmatched: 11. The CDR3 loop reads CASSQVLDRTRKQFF. The CDR3 DNA sequence: TGTGCCAGCAGCCAAGTATTGGACAGGACAAGAAAGCAGTTCTTC.

This chain links TRBV4-3 with TRBJ1-3; 8 bases match TRBD1. CDR3 length: 14 residues. Losses at the gene ends were 4 bases for V and 3 bases for J; bases not matched to a gene: 2. CDR1 is LGHNA, CDR2 YSLEER, per germline. The CDR3 DNA is TGCGCCAGCAGCCTCGGGACAGGTGGAAACACCATATATTTT. The encoded protein is CASSLGTGGNTIYF.

This clone is a singleton in its sample. The rearrangement joins TRBV6-6 to TRBJ2-7, with 7 bases identical to TRBD2. The V segment lost 5 bases and the J segment 4 bases; nucleotides outside the gene matches: 8. The germline CDR1 and CDR2 sequences are MNHNY and SVGAGI (reference sequence). CDR3 length equals 14 residues. CDR3: CASSGGLGEYEQYF. CDR3 DNA sequence: TGTGCCAGCAGTGGTGGACTAGGCGAATACGAGCAGTACTTC.

The count of this clone is one. The chain employs TRBV25-1 and TRBJ1-3, with 7 positions matching TRBD1. The CDR3 loop spans 13 amino acids. J was trimmed by 4 bases and V by 10 bases; bases with no gene match: 7. Germline CDR1 is MGHDK and CDR2 is SYGVNS. CDR3 DNA sequence: TGTGCCACTACGGGACAGAAAGGAAACACCATATATTTT. Translation gives CATTGQKGNTIYF.

The chain combines TRBV28 with TRBJ2-5, with 8 bases fitting TRBD2. The end of the DNA aligns better with TRBJ2-7, so the J call may be wrong. The CDR3 is made up of 16 amino acids. In germline, CDR1 is MDHEN, CDR2 SYDVKM. The CDR3 loop reads CASSSPWRGDSYEQYF. CDR3 sequence (DNA): TGTGCCAGCAGCTCTCCCTGGCGGGGGGATTCCTACGAGCAGTACTTC.

This clone was detected only once. The V gene is TRBV9, the J gene TRBJ2-2; no reliable D call. Germline assignment: CDR1 SGDLS and CDR2 YYNGEE. The V and J ends lost 0 bases and 5 bases respectively, with 11 bases between them. The CDR3 consists of 15 residues. The CDR3 region has the DNA TGTGCCAGCAGCGTAGATTCAGGTCGGACCGGGGAGCTGTTTTTT. It specifies CASSVDSGRTGELFF. Supplemented by reference TRBV9 and TRBJ2-2, the full variable domain reads DSGVTQTPKHLITATGQRVTLRCSPRSGDLSVYWYQQSLDQGLQFLIQYYNGEERAKGNILERFSAQQFPDLHSELNLSSLELGDSALYFCASSVDSGRTGELFFGEGSRLTVL.

The rearrangement uses TRBV14 and TRBJ2-3; 10 nucleotides match TRBD1. There are 17 residues in the CDR3. Trimming cost V 1 base and J 7 bases; bases outside gene matches: 11. In germline, CDR1 is SGHDN, CDR2 FVKESK. CDR3: CASSQGSKGTGEHTQYF. The CDR3 DNA follows: TGTGCCAGCAGCCAAGGGTCCAAGGGGACAGGGGAACATACGCAGTATTTT.

The chain is built from TRBV5-5 and TRBJ1-2; TRBD1 matches at 7 bases. CDR3 length: 16 residues. The germline V gene encodes CDR1 SGHKS and CDR2 YYEKEE (reference sequence). The junction had 7 bases not matched to a gene; V was cut back by 0 bases and J by 2 bases. This CDR3 reads CASSLAPGQLNYGYTF. DNA for the CDR3: TGTGCCAGCAGCTTGGCTCCGGGACAGCTGAACTATGGCTACACCTTC. The full variable domain, in which reference TRBV5-5 and TRBJ1-2 provide the parts outside the CDR3, is DAGVTQSPTHLIKTRGQQVTLRCSPISGHKSVSWYQQVLGQGPQFIFQYYEKEERGRGNFPDRFSARQFPNYSSELNVNALLLGDSALYLCASSLAPGQLNYGYTFGSGTRLTVV.

The CDR3 loop is CASSLVGLAGGHTYNEQFF. The CDR3 DNA reads as TGCGCCAGCAGCTTGGTGGGACTAGCGGGGGGGCATACCTACAATGAGCAGTTCTTC. The rearrangement uses TRBV5-1 and TRBJ2-1; 16 positions match TRBD2. The trim removed 0 bases at V and 2 bases at J, leaving 5 bases unmatched. There are 19 residues in the CDR3. Germline lookup yields CDR1 SGHRS and CDR2 YFSETQ.

This clone has only one observation. The gene calls are TRBV5-6 and TRBJ2-2, with TRBD1 matching over 7 bases. Looked up from germline, CDR1 is SGHDT and CDR2 is YYEEEE. The V gene end was trimmed by 5 bases and the J gene end by 6 bases; junction bases not matched to a gene: 7. CDR3 length: 14 residues. Here the CDR3 reads CASSSRQGPGELFF. CDR3 coding DNA: TGTGCCAGCAGTAGTAGACAGGGCCCCGGGGAGCTGTTTTTT.

The count of this clone is one. This chain links TRBV2 with TRBJ2-3; D ambiguous. Per germline, CDR1 SNHLY and CDR2 FYNNEI. Trimming took 4 bases from V and 0 from J, leaving 2 bases between them. The CDR3 length is 12 residues. The CDR3 sequence: CASSASTDTQYF. In nucleotides, the CDR3 is TGTGCCAGCAGTGCTAGCACAGATACGCAGTATTTT.

The chain links TRBV1 to TRBJ2-2; the listed D gene, TRBD2, was not tested against the DNA. TRBV1 is classified as a pseudogene. The CDR3 consists of 16 residues. The CDR3 protein is CTSSHRGGARSGELFF. The CDR3 DNA reads as TGCACCAGCAGCCATCGCGGGGGGGCTAGGTCCGGGGAGCTGTTTTTT.

The V call is TRBV5-1, the J call TRBJ2-3, with 14 bases aligning to TRBD2. J gave up 2 bases and V 5 bases, and 13 bases lay outside the gene matches. This CDR3 contains 19 residues. CDR1 SGHRS and CDR2 YFSETQ come from the germline V gene. The CDR3 DNA reads TGCGCCAGCAGTCCCGGGACTAGCGGGGGCCCGCTGCTCACAGATACGCAGTATTTT. Protein: CASSPGTSGGPLLTDTQYF.